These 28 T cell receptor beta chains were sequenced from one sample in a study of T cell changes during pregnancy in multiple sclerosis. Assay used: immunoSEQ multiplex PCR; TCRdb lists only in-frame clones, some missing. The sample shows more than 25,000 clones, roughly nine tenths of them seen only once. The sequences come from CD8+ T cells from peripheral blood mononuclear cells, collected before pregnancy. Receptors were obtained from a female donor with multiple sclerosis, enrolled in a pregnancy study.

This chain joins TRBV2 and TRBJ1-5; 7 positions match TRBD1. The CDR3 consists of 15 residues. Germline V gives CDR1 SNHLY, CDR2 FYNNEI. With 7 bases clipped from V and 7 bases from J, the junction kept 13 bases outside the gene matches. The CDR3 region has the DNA TGTGCCAGCACCCGACAGGGTGAAGTAGGACAGCCCCAGCATTTT. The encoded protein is CASTRQGEVGQPQHF.

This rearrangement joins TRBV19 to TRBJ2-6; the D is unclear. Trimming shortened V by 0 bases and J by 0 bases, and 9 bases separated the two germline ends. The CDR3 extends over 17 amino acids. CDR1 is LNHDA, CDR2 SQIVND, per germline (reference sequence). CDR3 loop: CASSIDLSVSGANVLTF. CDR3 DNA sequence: TGTGCCAGTAGTATAGATCTATCGGTCTCTGGGGCCAACGTCCTGACTTTC.

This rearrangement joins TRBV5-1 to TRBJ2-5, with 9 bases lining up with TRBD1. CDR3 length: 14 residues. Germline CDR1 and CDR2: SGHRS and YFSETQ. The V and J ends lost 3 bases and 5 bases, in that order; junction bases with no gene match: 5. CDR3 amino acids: CASSYRGREETQYF. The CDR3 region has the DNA TGCGCCAGCAGCTACAGGGGGCGCGAGGAGACCCAGTACTTC. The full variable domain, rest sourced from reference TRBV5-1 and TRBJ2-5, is KAGVTQTPRYLIKTRGQQVTLSCSPISGHRSVSWYQQTPGQGLQFLFEYFSETQRNKGNFPGRFSGRQFSNSRSEMNVSTLELGDSALYLCASSYRGREETQYFGPGTRLLVL.

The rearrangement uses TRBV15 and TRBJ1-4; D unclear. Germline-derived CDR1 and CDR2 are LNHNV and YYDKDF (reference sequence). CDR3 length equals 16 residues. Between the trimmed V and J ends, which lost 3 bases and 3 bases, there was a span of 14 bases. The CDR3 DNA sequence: TGTGCCACCAGCAGGGGTTCAGACGGAGCTAATGAAAAACTGTTTTTT. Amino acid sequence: CATSRGSDGANEKLFF.

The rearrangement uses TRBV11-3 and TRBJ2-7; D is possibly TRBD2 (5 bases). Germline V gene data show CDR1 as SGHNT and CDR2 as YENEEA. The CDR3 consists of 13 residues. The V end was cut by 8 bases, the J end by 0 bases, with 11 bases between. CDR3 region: CASATGNSYEQYF. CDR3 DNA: TGTGCCAGCGCCACGGGGAACTCCTACGAGCAGTACTTC.

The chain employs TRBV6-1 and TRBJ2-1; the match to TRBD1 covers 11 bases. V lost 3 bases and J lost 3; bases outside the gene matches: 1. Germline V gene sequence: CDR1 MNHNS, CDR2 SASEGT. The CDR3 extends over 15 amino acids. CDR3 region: CASSEGTGGYNEQFF. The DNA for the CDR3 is TGTGCCAGCAGTGAGGGGACAGGGGGCTACAATGAGCAGTTCTTC.

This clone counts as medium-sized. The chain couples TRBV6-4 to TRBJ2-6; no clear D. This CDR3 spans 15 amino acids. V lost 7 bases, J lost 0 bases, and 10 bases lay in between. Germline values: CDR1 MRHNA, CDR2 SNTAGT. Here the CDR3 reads CASTDEASGANVLTF. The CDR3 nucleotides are TGTGCCAGCACAGATGAGGCCTCTGGGGCCAACGTCCTGACTTTC.

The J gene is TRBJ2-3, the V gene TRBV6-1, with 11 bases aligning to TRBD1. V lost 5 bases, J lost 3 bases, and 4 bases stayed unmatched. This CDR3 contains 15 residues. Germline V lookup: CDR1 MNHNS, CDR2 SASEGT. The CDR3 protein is CASSSGTGGTDTQYF. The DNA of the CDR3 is TGTGCCAGCAGTTCGGGGACAGGGGGGACAGATACGCAGTATTTT.

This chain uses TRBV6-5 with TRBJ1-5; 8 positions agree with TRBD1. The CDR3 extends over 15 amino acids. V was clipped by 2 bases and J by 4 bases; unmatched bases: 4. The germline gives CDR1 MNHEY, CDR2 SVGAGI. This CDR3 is CASSYGTGANQPQHF. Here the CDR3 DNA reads TGTGCCAGCAGTTACGGGACAGGAGCGAATCAGCCCCAGCATTTT.

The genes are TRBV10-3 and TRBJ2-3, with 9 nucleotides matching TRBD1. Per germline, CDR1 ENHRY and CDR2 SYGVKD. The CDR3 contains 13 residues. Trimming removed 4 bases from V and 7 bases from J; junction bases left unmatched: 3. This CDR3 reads CAISGGQGYTQYF. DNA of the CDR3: TGTGCCATCAGTGGGGGACAGGGCTATACGCAGTATTTT.

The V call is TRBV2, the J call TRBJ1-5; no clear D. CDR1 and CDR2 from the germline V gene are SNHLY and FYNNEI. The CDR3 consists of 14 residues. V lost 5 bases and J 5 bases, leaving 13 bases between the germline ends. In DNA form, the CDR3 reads TGTGCCAGCAGTTGGGGAGTGGATCATCAGCCCCAGCATTTT. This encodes CASSWGVDHQPQHF. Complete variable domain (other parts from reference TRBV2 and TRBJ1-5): EPEVTQTPSHQVTQMGQEVILRCVPISNHLYFYWYRQILGQKVEFLVSFYNNEISEKSEIFDDQFSVERPDGSNFTLKIRSTKLEDSAMYFCASSWGVDHQPQHFGDGTRLSIL.

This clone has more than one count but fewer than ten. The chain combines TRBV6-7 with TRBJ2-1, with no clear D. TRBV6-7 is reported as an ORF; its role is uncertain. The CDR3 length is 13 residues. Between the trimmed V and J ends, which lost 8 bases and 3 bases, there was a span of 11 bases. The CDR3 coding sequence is TGTGCCAGCTTAGTCAAACGCTACAATGAGCAGTTCTTC. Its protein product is CASLVKRYNEQFF.

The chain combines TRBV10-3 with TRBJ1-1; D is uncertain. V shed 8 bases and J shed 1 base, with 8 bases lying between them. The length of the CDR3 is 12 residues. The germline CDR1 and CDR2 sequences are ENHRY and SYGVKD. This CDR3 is CAIRGGNTEAFF. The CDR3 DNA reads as TGTGCCATCCGTGGCGGGAACACTGAAGCTTTCTTT.

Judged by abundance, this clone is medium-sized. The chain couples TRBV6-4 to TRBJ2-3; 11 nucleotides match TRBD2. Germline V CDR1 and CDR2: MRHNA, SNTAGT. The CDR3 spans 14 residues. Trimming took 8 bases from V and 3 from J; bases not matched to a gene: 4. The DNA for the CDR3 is TGTGCCAGCTCGACTAGCGGGGAGACAGATACGCAGTATTTT. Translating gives CASSTSGETDTQYF.

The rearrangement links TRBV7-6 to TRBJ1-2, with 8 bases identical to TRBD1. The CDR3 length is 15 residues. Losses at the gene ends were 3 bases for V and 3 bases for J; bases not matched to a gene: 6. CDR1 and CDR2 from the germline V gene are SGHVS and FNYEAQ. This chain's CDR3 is CASSFAAGGDYGYTF. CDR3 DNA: TGTGCCAGCAGCTTTGCGGCAGGGGGCGACTATGGCTACACCTTC. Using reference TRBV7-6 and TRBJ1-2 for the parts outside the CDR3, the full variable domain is GAGVSQSPRYKVTKRGQDVALRCDPISGHVSLYWYRQALGQGPEFLTYFNYEAQQDKSGLPNDRFSAERPEGSISTLTIQRTEQRDSAMYRCASSFAAGGDYGYTFGSGTRLTVV.

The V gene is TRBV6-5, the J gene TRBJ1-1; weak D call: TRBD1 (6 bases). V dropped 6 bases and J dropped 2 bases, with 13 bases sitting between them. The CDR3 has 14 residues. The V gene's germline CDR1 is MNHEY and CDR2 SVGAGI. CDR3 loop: CASRTGQINTEAFF. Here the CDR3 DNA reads TGTGCCAGCAGGACCGGACAGATAAACACTGAAGCTTTCTTT.

CDR3 coding DNA: TGTGCCAGCAGTGACCTATCGACGGGAAACACTGAAGCTTTCTTT. The encoded protein is CASSDLSTGNTEAFF. This rearrangement joins TRBV6-1 to TRBJ1-1; D call uncertain. Germline-derived CDR1 and CDR2 are MNHNS and SASEGT. V lost 3 bases and J lost 2, with 13 bases in between. The CDR3 loop spans 15 amino acids.

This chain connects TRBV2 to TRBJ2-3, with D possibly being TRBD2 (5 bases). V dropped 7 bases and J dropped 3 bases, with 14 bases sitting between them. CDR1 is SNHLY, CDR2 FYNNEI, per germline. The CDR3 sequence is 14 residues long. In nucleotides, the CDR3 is TGTGCCAGCAAAGACGACTACGGTACAGATACGCAGTATTTT. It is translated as CASKDDYGTDTQYF.

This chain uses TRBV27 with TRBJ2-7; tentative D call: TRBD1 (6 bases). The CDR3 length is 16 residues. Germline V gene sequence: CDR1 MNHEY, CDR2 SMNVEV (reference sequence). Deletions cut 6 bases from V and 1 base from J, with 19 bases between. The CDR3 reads CASSPSSGTQSYEQYF. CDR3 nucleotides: TGTGCCAGCAGCCCTTCCTCCGGGACACAGTCCTACGAGCAGTACTTC.

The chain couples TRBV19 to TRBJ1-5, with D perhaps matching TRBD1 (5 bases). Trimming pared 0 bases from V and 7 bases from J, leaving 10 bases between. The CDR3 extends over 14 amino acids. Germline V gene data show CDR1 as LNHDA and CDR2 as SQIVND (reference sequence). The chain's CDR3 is CASSIDREWQPQHF. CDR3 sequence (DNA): TGTGCCAGTAGTATAGACAGGGAATGGCAGCCCCAGCATTTT.

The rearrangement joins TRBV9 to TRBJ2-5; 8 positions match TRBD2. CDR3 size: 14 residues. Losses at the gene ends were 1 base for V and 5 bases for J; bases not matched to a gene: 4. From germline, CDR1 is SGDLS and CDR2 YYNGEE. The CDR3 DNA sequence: TGTGCCAGCAGCGTAAGCGGGGGTGGGGAGACCCAGTACTTC. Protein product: CASSVSGGGETQYF.

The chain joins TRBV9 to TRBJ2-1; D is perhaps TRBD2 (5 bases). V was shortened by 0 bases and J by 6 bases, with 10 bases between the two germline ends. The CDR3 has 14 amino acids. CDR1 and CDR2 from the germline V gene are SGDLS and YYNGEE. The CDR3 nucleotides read TGTGCCAGCAGCGTAGAGGTTGCGGGCAATGAGCAGTTCTTC. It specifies CASSVEVAGNEQFF.

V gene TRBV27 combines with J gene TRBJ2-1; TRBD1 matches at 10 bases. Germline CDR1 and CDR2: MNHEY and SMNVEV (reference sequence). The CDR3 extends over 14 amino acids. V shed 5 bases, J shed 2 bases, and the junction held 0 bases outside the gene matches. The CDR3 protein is CASSGTGAYNEQFF. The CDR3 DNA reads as TGTGCCAGCAGTGGGACAGGGGCCTACAATGAGCAGTTCTTC.

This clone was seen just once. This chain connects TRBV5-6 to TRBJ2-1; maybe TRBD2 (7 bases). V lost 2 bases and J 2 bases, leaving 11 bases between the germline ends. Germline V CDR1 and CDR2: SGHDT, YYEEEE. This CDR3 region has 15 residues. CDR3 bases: TGTGCCAGCAGCTTTGGAGGGGGGGCCTACAATGAGCAGTTCTTC. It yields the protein CASSFGGGAYNEQFF.

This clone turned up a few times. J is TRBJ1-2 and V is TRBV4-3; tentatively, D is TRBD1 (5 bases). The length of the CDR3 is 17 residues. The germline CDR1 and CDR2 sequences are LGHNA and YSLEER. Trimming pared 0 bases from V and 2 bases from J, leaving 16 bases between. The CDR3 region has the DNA TGCGCCAGCAGCCAAGAAGGCGGGACCCTGGGAAACTATGGCTACACCTTC. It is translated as CASSQEGGTLGNYGYTF.

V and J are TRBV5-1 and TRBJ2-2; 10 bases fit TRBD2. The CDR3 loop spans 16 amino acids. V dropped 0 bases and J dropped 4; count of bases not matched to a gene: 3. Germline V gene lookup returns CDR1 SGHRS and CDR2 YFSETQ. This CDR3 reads CASSLDLAGATGELFF. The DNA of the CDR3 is TGCGCCAGCAGCTTGGACCTAGCGGGGGCCACCGGGGAGCTGTTTTTT.

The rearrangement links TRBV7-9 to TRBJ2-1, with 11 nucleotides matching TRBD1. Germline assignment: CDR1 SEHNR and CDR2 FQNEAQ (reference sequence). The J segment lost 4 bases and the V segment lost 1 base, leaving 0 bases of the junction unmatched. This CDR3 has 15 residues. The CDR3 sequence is CASSLGDRGYNEQFF. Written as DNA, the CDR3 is TGTGCCAGCAGCTTAGGGGACAGGGGGTACAATGAGCAGTTCTTC.

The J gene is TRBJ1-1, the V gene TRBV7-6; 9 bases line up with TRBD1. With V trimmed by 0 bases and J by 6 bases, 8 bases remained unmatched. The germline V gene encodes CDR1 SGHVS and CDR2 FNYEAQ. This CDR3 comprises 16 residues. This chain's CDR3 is CASSLASTGGASEAFF. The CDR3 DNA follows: TGTGCCAGCAGCTTAGCCTCCACAGGGGGCGCATCTGAAGCTTTCTTT.